This T cell receptor (beta chain) emerged from a study of beta chain features in type 1 diabetes. Study-level points and caveats: A greater similarity of naive, central memory and Treg TCRB repertoires was seen among patients than among healthy donors.

The V gene's germline CDR1 is SGHAT and CDR2 FQDESV (reference sequence). The CDR3 is made up of 12 amino acids. Trimming removed 0 bases at V and 7 bases at J, with 6 bases between. cDNA synthesis used the whole RNA isolate, giving expressed TCRB sequences. Data came from immunoSEQ multiplex PCR; TCRdb stores just in-frame clones and leaves some out. This sample carries about 620,000 clones, roughly 15% of them seen once, and the ten largest clones take about 0.097%. This clone was counted between two and nine times. The antigen remains unidentified. The receptor comes from a young man in good health. The V gene is TRBV11-1, the J gene TRBJ1-2; the D is unclear. The source material was naive CD4+ T cells from blood. The CDR3 DNA reads TGTGCCAGCAGCTTAGCCGGAGGTGGCTACACCTTC. Its translation is CASSLAGGGYTF. Full variable domain (remainder filled in from reference TRBV11-1 and TRBJ1-2): EAEVAQSPRYKITEKSQAVAFWCDPISGHATLYWYRQILGQGPELLVQFQDESVVDDSQLPKDRFSAERLKGVDSTLKIQPAELGDSAMYLCASSLAGGGYTFGSGTRLTVV.